Below, 27 T cell receptor beta chains from the same sample are listed, as sequenced in a study of cytomegalovirus exposure and HLA in healthy donors. The study ran its PCR with 60 Vbeta and 13 Jbeta primers. Generated by immunoSEQ multiplex PCR, the TCRdb table keeps only in-frame clones and is missing some. The sample has around 210,000 clones, around 83% seen once; the top ten hold roughly 0.22%. The source material was PBMCs. The receptor set was obtained from a girl under 10 years old in good health and CMV-seronegative.

The chain combines TRBV6-5 with TRBJ2-1; 9 bases map to TRBD2. V shed 7 bases, J shed 4 bases, and the junction held 5 bases outside the gene matches. Looked up from germline, CDR1 is MNHEY and CDR2 is SVGAGI. CDR3 size: 14 residues. The CDR3 bases are TGTGCCAGCAACAGACTAGCGGAGTACAATGAGCAGTTCTTC. It yields the protein CASNRLAEYNEQFF.

This clone has only a few counts. The chain links TRBV10-3 to TRBJ2-7; D is possibly TRBD2 (6 bases). Trimming shortened V by 5 bases and J by 3 bases, and 8 bases separated the two germline ends. Germline V gives CDR1 ENHRY, CDR2 SYGVKD. The CDR3 totals 12 residues. The CDR3 sequence: CAISQEGYEQYF. CDR3 DNA: TGTGCCATCAGTCAGGAGGGCTACGAGCAGTACTTC.

V is TRBV6-5 and J is TRBJ1-1; D call uncertain. The CDR3 covers 12 residues. V lost 4 bases, J lost 12 bases, and 15 bases lay in between. Per the germline V gene, CDR1 is MNHEY and CDR2 is SVGAGI. The CDR3 DNA follows: TGTGCCAGCAGTTCCACGCCGAGTGAGACTTTCTTT. This gives the protein CASSSTPSETFF.

This sequence joins TRBV30 and TRBJ2-3; 8 bases are shared with TRBD1. This CDR3 is 14 amino acids long. V lost 5 bases, J lost 0 bases, and 4 bases stayed unmatched. Germline values: CDR1 GTSNPN, CDR2 SVGIG (reference sequence). Here the CDR3 DNA reads TGTGCCTGGGGACAGGGAACTAGCACAGATACGCAGTATTTT. Its protein product is CAWGQGTSTDTQYF.

The CDR3 protein is CATSRSRGSCTEAFF. For the CDR3, the DNA is TGTGCCACCAGCAGAAGCAGGGGATCATGCACTGAAGCTTTCTTT. The chain employs TRBV15 and TRBJ1-1; perhaps TRBD1 as D (6 bases). Trimming took 2 bases from V and 4 from J, leaving 14 bases between them. The CDR3 loop spans 15 amino acids. The germline V gene has CDR1 LNHNV and CDR2 YYDKDF (reference sequence).

The rearrangement links TRBV7-9 to TRBJ1-4; D may be TRBD1 (5 bases). V lost 5 bases to trimming and J lost 1 base, with 17 bases between them. The CDR3 is 17 residues long. Germline V lookup: CDR1 SEHNR, CDR2 FQNEAQ (reference sequence). The CDR3 sequence is CASSLGGAMITNEKLFF. The DNA for the CDR3 is TGTGCCAGCAGCCTCGGTGGGGCTATGATAACTAATGAAAAACTGTTTTTT.

This clone appeared once. The V gene is TRBV5-4, the J gene TRBJ2-3, with 7 bases lining up with TRBD2. The germline gives CDR1 SGHNT, CDR2 YYREEE (reference sequence). With 4 bases clipped from V and 4 bases from J, the junction kept 6 bases outside the gene matches. CDR3 length: 14 amino acids. The CDR3 loop is CASSTLTSADTQYF. As DNA, the CDR3 is TGTGCCAGCAGCACCCTAACTAGCGCAGATACGCAGTATTTT. The complete variable domain, with remaining parts taken from reference TRBV5-4 and TRBJ2-3, reads ETGVTQSPTHLIKTRGQQVTLRCSSQSGHNTVSWYQQALGQGPQFIFQYYREEENGRGNFPPRFSGLQFPNYSSELNVNALELDDSALYLCASSTLTSADTQYFGPGTRLTVL.

The chain joins TRBV5-4 to TRBJ2-1, with TRBD2 matching 9 bases. Trimming took 4 bases from V and 0 from J; bases not matched to a gene: 2. This CDR3 has 15 residues. CDR1 SGHNT and CDR2 YYREEE come from the germline V gene (reference sequence). The CDR3 DNA reads as TGTGCCAGCAGCGGCGGGGGGGCCTCCTACAATGAGCAGTTCTTC. Its protein product is CASSGGGASYNEQFF.

The genes are TRBV7-6 and TRBJ2-3; TRBD2 agrees at 8 bases. Germline V lookup: CDR1 SGHVS, CDR2 FNYEAQ. The trim removed 6 bases at V and 3 bases at J, leaving 17 bases unmatched. This CDR3 has 18 amino acids. For the CDR3, the DNA is TGTGCCAGCAGTTCTCCCCGCCGGGGGGGGGCCCCAACAGATACGCAGTATTTT. This sequence encodes CASSSPRRGGAPTDTQYF.

V gene TRBV5-6 combines with J gene TRBJ2-2; possibly TRBD2 for D (6 bases). The CDR3 runs 18 residues. The germline V gene encodes CDR1 SGHDT and CDR2 YYEEEE. V was trimmed by 5 bases and J by 4 bases, leaving 24 bases between them. The CDR3 spells CASRLWKTGTEGTGELFF. The CDR3 nucleotides are TGTGCCAGCAGACTATGGAAGACCGGGACGGAGGGCACCGGGGAGCTGTTTTTT.

V gene TRBV5-4 combines with J gene TRBJ2-7; D is unresolved. Trimming took off 3 bases at V and 4 bases at J, with 23 bases between the two ends. There are 17 residues in the CDR3. From germline, CDR1 is SGHNT and CDR2 YYREEE (reference sequence). CDR3: CASSSYPGQKIGYEQYF. The CDR3 bases are TGTGCCAGCAGCTCTTACCCGGGTCAAAAAATTGGGTACGAGCAGTACTTC.

A few counts support this clone. The V and J genes are TRBV13 and TRBJ1-2; D is undetermined. This CDR3 has 12 amino acids. V was trimmed by 4 bases and J by 8 bases, leaving 11 bases between them. Looked up from germline, CDR1 is PRHDT and CDR2 is FYEKMQ (reference sequence). The CDR3: CASSSRHAGYTF. CDR3 nucleotide sequence: TGTGCCAGCAGCTCCCGACACGCGGGCTACACCTTC.

Only one count was recorded for this clone. J is TRBJ2-7 and V is TRBV27; tentative D call: TRBD2 (5 bases). Germline V CDR1 and CDR2: MNHEY, SMNVEV (reference sequence). Trimming stripped 8 bases from V and 0 bases from J, with 17 bases between. The CDR3 extends over 15 amino acids. As DNA, the CDR3 is TGTGCCAGCCCCTGGAGAGGGCCAAGCTCCTACGAGCAGTACTTC. Protein product: CASPWRGPSSYEQYF.

The DNA for the CDR3 is TGTGCCACCCGGAGGACAGACACTGAAGCTTTCTTT. Translation gives CATRRTDTEAFF. The V gene is TRBV5-4, the J gene TRBJ1-1; D perhaps matches TRBD1 (6 bases). CDR1 is SGHNT and CDR2 is YYREEE in the germline V gene (reference sequence). This CDR3 region has 12 residues. V lost 9 bases and J lost 3, with 12 bases in between.

This chain links TRBV6-5 with TRBJ1-5, with D perhaps matching TRBD1 (6 bases). In germline, CDR1 is MNHEY, CDR2 SVGAGI. The V gene lost 5 bases and the J gene lost 1 base, with 12 bases spanning the gap. The CDR3 totals 15 residues. In DNA, the CDR3 is TGTGCCAGCAGTGGGAATGACAGGAGCAATCAGCCCCAGCATTTT. Amino acid sequence: CASSGNDRSNQPQHF.

The rearrangement uses TRBV9 and TRBJ2-1; 10 bases map to TRBD2. Germline V gene lookup returns CDR1 SGDLS and CDR2 YYNGEE. Trimming removed 0 bases from V and 3 bases from J; junction bases left unmatched: 6. The CDR3 has 17 residues. Written as DNA, the CDR3 is TGTGCCAGCAGCGTAGCTCGCACTAGCGGGGTCTACAATGAGCAGTTCTTC. It encodes CASSVARTSGVYNEQFF.

This clone has just one count. The junction and the germline gene differ at one end; a read error may be behind it. The J gene is TRBJ1-5, the V gene TRBV7-9; D call uncertain. The CDR3 consists of 14 residues. Per germline, CDR1 SEHNR and CDR2 FQNEAQ (reference sequence). In DNA form, the CDR3 reads TGTTCCAGCAGCTCAAAGGGAGTTTTGCAGCCCCAGCATTTT. Protein product: CSSSSKGVLQPQHF.

This clone has only a few counts. The chain couples TRBV10-2 to TRBJ2-3, with 10 bases that match TRBD2. The CDR3 length is 18 residues. V lost 9 bases and J lost 1; bases outside the gene matches: 16. Germline CDR1 and CDR2: WSHSY and SAAADI. Here the CDR3 DNA reads TGCGCCAGGAAAGTCCTAGCGGGGGTACCTCTCCGCACAGATACGCAGTATTTT. Translated, it gives CARKVLAGVPLRTDTQYF.

The J gene is TRBJ2-2, the V gene TRBV7-2, with 11 bases lining up with TRBD2. The CDR3 covers 18 residues. Germline V gene sequence: CDR1 SGHTA, CDR2 FQGNSA. V lost 4 bases to trimming and J lost 1 base; unmatched junction nucleotides: 8. The CDR3 protein is CASSSLLAGAVNTGELFF. The CDR3 coding sequence is TGTGCCAGCAGCTCCTTACTAGCGGGAGCTGTGAACACCGGGGAGCTGTTTTTT.

The gene calls are TRBV21-1 and TRBJ2-1; the table's D call, TRBD2, was not checked against the DNA. TRBV21-1 is classified as a pseudogene. The CDR3 has 19 amino acids. The CDR3: CASSKGRASGCSSYNEQFF. CDR3 sequence (DNA): TGTGCCAGCAGCAAAGGACGGGCTAGCGGGTGTAGCTCCTACAATGAGCAGTTCTTC.

V is TRBV5-5 and J is TRBJ2-1; 7 bases agree with TRBD1. Trimming removed 0 bases from V and 5 bases from J; junction bases left unmatched: 17. Germline V gives CDR1 SGHKS, CDR2 YYEKEE (reference sequence). This CDR3 spans 19 amino acids. The DNA for the CDR3 is TGTGCCAGCAGCTTGGCACAGGGGTCTATGGTTTCGCACGACAATGAGCAGTTCTTC. As protein: CASSLAQGSMVSHDNEQFF.

CDR3 loop: CASGGAGLFF. As DNA, the CDR3 is TGTGCCAGCGGAGGGGCAGGTTTATTTTTT. The chain links TRBV2 to TRBJ1-4, with D possibly TRBD1 on 5 matching bases. Germline assignment: CDR1 SNHLY and CDR2 FYNNEI. The CDR3 length is 10 residues. Trimming pared 8 bases from V and 17 bases from J, leaving 15 bases between.

The chain employs TRBV5-1 and TRBJ2-4; tentatively, D is TRBD2 (6 bases). CDR1 is SGHRS and CDR2 is YFSETQ in the germline V gene. The V end lost 4 bases, the J end lost 0 bases, and 14 bases lay between the germline ends. The CDR3 has 16 residues. This CDR3 is CASSPLTGVAKNIQYF. The CDR3 coding sequence is TGCGCCAGCAGCCCGCTAACGGGGGTAGCCAAAAACATTCAGTACTTC.

The chain carries TRBV29-1 and TRBJ2-3; 14 bases are shared with TRBD2. Germline CDR1 and CDR2: SQVTM and ANQGSEA. Trimming removed 8 bases from V and 2 bases from J; junction bases left unmatched: 15. This CDR3 spans 18 amino acids. CDR3: CSLRLAGGPVGPTDTQYF. In DNA form, the CDR3 reads TGCAGCCTGAGACTAGCGGGGGGGCCAGTGGGTCCCACAGATACGCAGTATTTT.

This rearrangement joins TRBV7-8 to TRBJ1-2, with D unresolved. Looked up from germline, CDR1 is SGHVS and CDR2 is FQNEAQ. V dropped 7 bases and J dropped 1 base, with 10 bases sitting between them. CDR3 length: 13 amino acids. CDR3 region: CASKRALNYGYTF. CDR3 nucleotides: TGTGCCAGCAAGAGGGCCCTTAACTATGGCTACACCTTC.

A single count supports this clone. The chain couples TRBV5-5 to TRBJ1-5; 7 nucleotides align to TRBD1. The J segment lost 3 bases and the V segment lost 4 bases, leaving 4 bases of the junction unmatched. CDR3 length equals 14 residues. In germline, CDR1 is SGHKS, CDR2 YYEKEE (reference sequence). CDR3 protein: CASSPGQINQPQHF. The CDR3, as DNA: TGTGCCAGCAGCCCGGGACAGATCAATCAGCCCCAGCATTTT.

The chain carries TRBV5-4 and TRBJ2-7, with D possibly being TRBD2 (5 bases). Per the germline V gene, CDR1 is SGHNT and CDR2 is YYREEE (reference sequence). V lost 4 bases and J 0 bases, leaving 14 bases between the germline ends. The CDR3 extends over 15 amino acids. CDR3 protein: CASSLLRASSYEQYF. As DNA, the CDR3 is TGTGCCAGCAGCCTATTGCGGGCTAGCTCCTACGAGCAGTACTTC.